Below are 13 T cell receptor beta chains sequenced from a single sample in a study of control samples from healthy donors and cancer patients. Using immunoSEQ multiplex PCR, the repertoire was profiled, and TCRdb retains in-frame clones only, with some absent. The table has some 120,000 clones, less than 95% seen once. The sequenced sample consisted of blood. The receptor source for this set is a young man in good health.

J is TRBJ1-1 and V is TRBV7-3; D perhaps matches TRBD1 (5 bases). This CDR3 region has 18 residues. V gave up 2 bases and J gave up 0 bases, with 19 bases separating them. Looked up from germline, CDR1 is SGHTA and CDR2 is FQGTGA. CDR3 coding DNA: TGTGCCAGCAGCTTACGTCCGGCCGGGGACTACATGAACACTGAAGCTTTCTTT. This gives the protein CASSLRPAGDYMNTEAFF. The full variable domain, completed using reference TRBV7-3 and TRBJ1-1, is GAGVSQTPSNKVTEKGKYVELRCDPISGHTALYWYRQSLGQGPEFLIYFQGTGAADDSGLPNDRFFAVRPEGSVSTLKIQRTERGDSAVYLCASSLRPAGDYMNTEAFFGQGTRLTVV.

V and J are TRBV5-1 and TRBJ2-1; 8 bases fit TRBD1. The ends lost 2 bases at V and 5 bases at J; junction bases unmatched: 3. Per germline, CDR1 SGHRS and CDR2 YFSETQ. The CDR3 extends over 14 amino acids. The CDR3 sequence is CASSFRTGHNEQFF. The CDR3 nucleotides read TGCGCCAGCAGCTTCCGGACAGGGCACAATGAGCAGTTCTTC.

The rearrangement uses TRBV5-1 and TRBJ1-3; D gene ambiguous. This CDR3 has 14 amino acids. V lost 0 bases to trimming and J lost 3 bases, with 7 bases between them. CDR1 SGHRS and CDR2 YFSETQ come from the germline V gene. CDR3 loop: CASSLGAGGNTIYF. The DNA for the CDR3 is TGCGCCAGCAGCTTGGGGGCAGGTGGAAACACCATATATTTT.

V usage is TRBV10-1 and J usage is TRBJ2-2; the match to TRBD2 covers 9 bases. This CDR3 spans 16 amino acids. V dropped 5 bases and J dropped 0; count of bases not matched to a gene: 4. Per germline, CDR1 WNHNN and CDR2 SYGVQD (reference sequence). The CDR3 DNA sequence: TGCGCCAGCAGTCTAGCGGGGACTTCGAACACCGGGGAGCTGTTTTTT. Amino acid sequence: CASSLAGTSNTGELFF.

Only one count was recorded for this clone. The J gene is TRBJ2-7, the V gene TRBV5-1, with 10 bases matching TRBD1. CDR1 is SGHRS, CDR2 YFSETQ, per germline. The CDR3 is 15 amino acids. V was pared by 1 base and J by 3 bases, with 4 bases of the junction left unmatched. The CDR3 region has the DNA TGCGCCAGCAGCTTGACGAGGACAGGGGGCTACGAGCAGTACTTC. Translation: CASSLTRTGGYEQYF.

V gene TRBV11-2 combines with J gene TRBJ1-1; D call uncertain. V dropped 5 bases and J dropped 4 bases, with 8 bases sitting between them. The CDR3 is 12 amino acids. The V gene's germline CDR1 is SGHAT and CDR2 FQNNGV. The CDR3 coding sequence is TGTGCCAGCAGCCTCCGAGGCACTGAAGCTTTCTTT. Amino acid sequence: CASSLRGTEAFF.

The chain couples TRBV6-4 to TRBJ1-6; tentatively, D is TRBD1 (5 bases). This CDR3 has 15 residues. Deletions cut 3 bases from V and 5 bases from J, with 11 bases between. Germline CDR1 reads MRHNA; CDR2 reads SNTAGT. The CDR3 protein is CASSDRDGDNSPLHF. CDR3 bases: TGTGCCAGCAGTGATCGGGACGGTGATAATTCACCCCTCCACTTT.

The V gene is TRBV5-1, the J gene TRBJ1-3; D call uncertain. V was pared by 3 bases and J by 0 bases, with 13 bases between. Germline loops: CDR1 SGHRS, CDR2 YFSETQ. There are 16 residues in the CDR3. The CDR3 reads CASSSGSGSSGNTIYF. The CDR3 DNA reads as TGCGCCAGCAGCTCTGGGTCCGGGAGCTCTGGAAACACCATATATTTT.

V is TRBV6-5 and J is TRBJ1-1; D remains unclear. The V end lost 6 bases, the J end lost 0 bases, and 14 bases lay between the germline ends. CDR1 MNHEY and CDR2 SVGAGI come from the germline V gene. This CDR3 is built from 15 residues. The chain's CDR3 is CASSSPGGLNTEAFF. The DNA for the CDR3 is TGTGCCAGCAGCTCCCCAGGAGGTTTGAACACTGAAGCTTTCTTT.

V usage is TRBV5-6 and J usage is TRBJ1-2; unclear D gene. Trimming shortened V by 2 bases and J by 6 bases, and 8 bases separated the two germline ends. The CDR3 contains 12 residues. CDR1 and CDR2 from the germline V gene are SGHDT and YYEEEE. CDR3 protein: CASSLAGNGYTF. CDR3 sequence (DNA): TGTGCCAGCAGCTTAGCGGGGAATGGCTACACCTTC. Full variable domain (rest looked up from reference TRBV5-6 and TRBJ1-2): DAGVTQSPTHLIKTRGQQVTLRCSPKSGHDTVSWYQQALGQGPQFIFQYYEEEERQRGNFPDRFSGHQFPNYSSELNVNALLLGDSALYLCASSLAGNGYTFGSGTRLTVV.

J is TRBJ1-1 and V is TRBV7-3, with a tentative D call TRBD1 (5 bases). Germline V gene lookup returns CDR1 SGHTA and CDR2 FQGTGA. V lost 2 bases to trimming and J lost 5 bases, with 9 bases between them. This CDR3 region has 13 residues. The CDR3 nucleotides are TGTGCCAGCAGCTTACCCCCAGGGACTGAAGCTTTCTTT. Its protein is CASSLPPGTEAFF.

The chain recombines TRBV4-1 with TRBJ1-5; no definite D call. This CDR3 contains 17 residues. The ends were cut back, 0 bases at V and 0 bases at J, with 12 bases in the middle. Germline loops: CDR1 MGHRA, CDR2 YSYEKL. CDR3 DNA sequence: TGCGCCAGCAGCCAAGATACAGTCGAAATTAGCAATCAGCCCCAGCATTTT. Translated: CASSQDTVEISNQPQHF.

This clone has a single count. The CDR3 region has the DNA TGTGCCAGCTCACGCGTAGACGGAAACACCATATATTTT. As protein: CASSRVDGNTIYF. This chain uses TRBV18 with TRBJ1-3; D is uncertain. The germline CDR1 and CDR2 sequences are KGHSH and LQKENI. With 4 bases removed from V and 4 bases from J, the gap between germline ends came to 8 bases. This CDR3 region has 13 residues.